This TCR beta chain emerged from a study of blood T cells in healthy people across ages. Study-level findings and limits: Greater diversity and more naive CD4+ cells were seen in long-lived donors than in aged donors.

Primers used in a second PCR of roughly 6 to 11 cycles were a sample-barcoded 5' primer and a J-beta primer mix. Each cDNA molecule was tagged by a template-switch adaptor that had 12 random nucleotides. From the 5' RACE reads, TCRdb called clonotypes with MiXCR, one entry per CDR3 protein. This table has about 580,000 distinct CDR3 sequences, 40% to 50% appearing once. Donation came from healthy Caucasian individuals in Russia who were aged about 6 to 95. Researchers report isolating at least 6.5 million PBMCs per sample. CDR1 and CDR2 (germline): ENHRY, SYGVKD. This CDR3 has 14 amino acids. V dropped 8 bases and J dropped 3; count of bases not matched to a gene: 7. About this clonotype itself: As yet, its antigen is unknown.

This TCR came from an elderly man in good health. Sequencing used blood. The chain joins TRBV10-3 to TRBJ1-5; 7 bases line up with TRBD1. The CDR3 protein is CAISEGGNNQPQHF. The CDR3 DNA reads TGTGCCATCTCCGAAGGGGGCAACAATCAGCCCCAGCATTTT.